The clone carrying this T cell receptor beta chain was seen more than once but under ten times. Antigen specificity is unknown. The sample is drawn from a study of untreated major depressive disorder. Sequenced by immunoSEQ multiplex PCR; TCRdb stores in-frame clones only, minus some. Of 10,000 to 15,000 clones in the sample, around 90% were seen once. Donors lacked major illness, comorbidities, regular medication, drug use, or heavy drinking. Notes on the study in general: Depressed patients' CD4+ T cells carried increased TRBV05-01 (Vbeta 5.1) usage versus control CD4+ T cells.

V gave up 2 bases and J gave up 4 bases, with 8 bases separating them. This CDR3 is 13 amino acids long. Germline assignment: CDR1 SGHVS and CDR2 FQNEAQ. The sequenced material came from CD4+ T cells from PBMCs. The sequence came from a man aged 25 to 40 with major depressive disorder. The chain joins TRBV7-8 to TRBJ1-2; D ambiguous. The CDR3 coding sequence is TGTGCCAGCAGCTTATACGGTGCCTATGGCTACACCTTC. Protein product: CASSLYGAYGYTF. Drawing the rest from reference TRBV7-8 and TRBJ1-2, the complete variable domain is GAGVSQSPRYKVAKRGQDVALRCDPISGHVSLFWYQQALGQGPEFLTYFQNEAQLDKSGLPSDRFFAERPEGSVSTLKIQRTQQEDSAVYLCASSLYGAYGYTFGSGTRLTVV.